These 5 T cell receptor beta chains originate from one sample sequenced in a study of OX40 agonist ivuxolimab in advanced cancers. Assay used: immunoSEQ multiplex PCR; TCRdb lists only in-frame clones, some missing. This table holds some 100,000 clones, roughly 92% found once. Sequences were derived from CD4+ or CD8+ T cells sorted from blood, sampled in a trial of the OX40 agonist ivuxolimab. These receptors originate from an adult with an advanced solid tumor such as melanoma, head and neck, liver or kidney cancer.

The rearrangement uses TRBV7-8 and TRBJ2-7; a possible D gene is TRBD2 (5 bases). The length of the CDR3 is 14 residues. Trimming shortened V by 5 bases and J by 2 bases, and 13 bases separated the two germline ends. The V gene's germline CDR1 is SGHVS and CDR2 FQNEAQ. The CDR3 loop is CASSPSGLTYEQYF. DNA of the CDR3: TGTGCCAGCAGCCCGTCCGGACTTACCTACGAGCAGTACTTC.

This clone occurred once. The V gene is TRBV7-2, the J gene TRBJ2-5; no firm D call. The length of the CDR3 is 13 residues. Germline V gene lookup returns CDR1 SGHTA and CDR2 FQGNSA. V lost 1 base and J 5 bases, leaving 8 bases between the germline ends. CDR3 loop: CASSLGGWETQYF. As DNA, the CDR3 is TGTGCCAGCAGCTTAGGTGGTTGGGAGACCCAGTACTTC.

V gene TRBV5-1 combines with J gene TRBJ2-7, with TRBD2 matching over 10 bases. This CDR3 region has 14 residues. Looked up from germline, CDR1 is SGHRS and CDR2 is YFSETQ. Trimming cost V 1 base and J 3 bases; bases outside gene matches: 1. The CDR3 bases are TGCGCCAGCAGCTTGACTAGCGGGAACTACGAGCAGTACTTC. Its protein is CASSLTSGNYEQYF. The full variable domain, completed using reference TRBV5-1 and TRBJ2-7, is KAGVTQTPRYLIKTRGQQVTLSCSPISGHRSVSWYQQTPGQGLQFLFEYFSETQRNKGNFPGRFSGRQFSNSRSEMNVSTLELGDSALYLCASSLTSGNYEQYFGPGTRLTVT.

This sequence joins TRBV2 and TRBJ1-2, with D perhaps TRBD1 (6 bases). The CDR3 length is 16 residues. Trimming left V 11 bases short and J 8 bases short, with 30 bases between. Per the germline V gene, CDR1 is SNHLY and CDR2 is FYNNEI. CDR3 DNA: TGTGCCGGTTTTATGGACTCGGACAGTCCGACGGAGGGCTACACCTTC. Protein product: CAGFMDSDSPTEGYTF. Full variable domain (outside the CDR3, taken from reference TRBV2 and TRBJ1-2): EPEVTQTPSHQVTQMGQEVILRCVPISNHLYFYWYRQILGQKVEFLVSFYNNEISEKSEIFDDQFSVERPDGSNFTLKIRSTKLEDSAMYFCAGFMDSDSPTEGYTFGSGTRLTVV.

The chain has TRBV9 and TRBJ2-7, with D perhaps matching TRBD2 (6 bases). The CDR3 spans 16 residues. V was pared by 4 bases and J by 0 bases, with 17 bases between. CDR1 and CDR2 from the germline V gene are SGDLS and YYNGEE. The CDR3 DNA reads as TGTGCCAGCAGCCCCCTAGAACTAGCCTTCTCCTACGAGCAGTACTTC. This translates into CASSPLELAFSYEQYF.